This TCR beta chain was obtained from a study of blood T cell repertoires in COVID-19. As for the study in general: COVID-19 samples collected from the United States, Italy and Spain covered acute and convalescent phases.

Authors' analysis steps: Cell counts per sample came from amplifying reference gene primers. Clones were sequenced by immunoSEQ multiplex PCR, and TCRdb holds only the in-frame ones, with some missing. That table is the source of V, J and clone size, and D and trimming were worked out from the DNA. The sample lists 290,000 or so clones; about nine tenths were seen once. This clonotype was sampled from a woman aged 30 to 39 with COVID-19, enrolled during active disease. Sequenced material: peripheral blood.

The CDR3 DNA follows: TGTGCCAGCAGCTCATCCGGGACTAGCGGCTACAATGAGCAGTTCTTC. Its translation: CASSSSGTSGYNEQFF. The chain is built from TRBV9 and TRBJ2-1; 11 bases are shared with TRBD2. V was pared by 4 bases and J by 3 bases, with 6 bases of the junction left unmatched. Germline V gene data show CDR1 as SGDLS and CDR2 as YYNGEE. The CDR3 sequence is 16 residues long.